Included here is one TCR beta chain sequence, with context. During active infection, Seattle patients enrolled and were then monitored through disease. These data originate in a study of blood T cell repertoires in COVID-19. At the level of the study: PBMCs, B-cell-depleted T cells, or T cells were the source of the cDNA or gDNA that made up the material.

V dropped 0 bases and J dropped 5 bases, with 14 bases sitting between them. The germline V gene has CDR1 SGHDT and CDR2 YYEEEE. The CDR3 has 15 residues. Per the original data handling: The assay estimated nucleated cells by amplifying reference gene primers. This table comes from immunoSEQ multiplex PCR, and its TCRdb copy is limited to in-frame clones, with some not included. Clone size and the V and J calls come from that table; the DNA yielded D and trimming. The sample shows around 150,000 clones, about 83% of them seen only once. The V call is TRBV5-6, the J call TRBJ2-5, with TRBD1 as a possible D gene (6 bases). The sequencing input was peripheral blood. The source of this sequence is a woman aged 65 to 85 with COVID-19, enrolled during active disease. The CDR3 nucleotides read TGTGCCAGCAGCTTGGGGGTGGGCAGGGGCGAGACCCAGTACTTC. Its protein is CASSLGVGRGETQYF.